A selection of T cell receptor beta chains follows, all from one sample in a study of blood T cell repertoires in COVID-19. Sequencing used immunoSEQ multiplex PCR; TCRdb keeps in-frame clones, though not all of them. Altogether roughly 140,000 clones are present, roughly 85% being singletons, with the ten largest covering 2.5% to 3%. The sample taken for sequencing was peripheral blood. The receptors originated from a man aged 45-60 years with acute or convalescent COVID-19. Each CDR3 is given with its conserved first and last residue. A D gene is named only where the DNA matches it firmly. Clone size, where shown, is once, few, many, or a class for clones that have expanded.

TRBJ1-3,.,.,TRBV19,CASRHKRSSGNTIYF,TGTGCCAGTAGACACAAAAGAAGCTCTGGAAACACCATATATTTT
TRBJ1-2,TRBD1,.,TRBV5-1,CASSFKTGNWGADGYTF,TGCGCCAGCAGCTTTAAGACAGGGAATTGGGGCGCGGATGGCTACACCTTC
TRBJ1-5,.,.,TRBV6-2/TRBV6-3,CASSWLARPDQPQHF,TGTGCCAGCAGTTGGCTGGCCAGGCCTGATCAGCCCCAGCATTTT
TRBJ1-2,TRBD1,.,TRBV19,CASRPDRVGYYGYTF,TGTGCCAGTAGGCCCGACAGGGTAGGCTACTATGGCTACACCTTC
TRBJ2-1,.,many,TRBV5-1,CASDGGAEENNEQFF,TGCGCCAGCGACGGAGGGGCAGAAGAAAACAATGAGCAGTTCTTC
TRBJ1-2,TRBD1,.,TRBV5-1,CASSPTGSKNTIYGYTF,TGCGCCAGCAGCCCGACAGGGAGCAAAAACACGATCTATGGCTACACCTTC
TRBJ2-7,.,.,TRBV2,CASILDLEAYEQYF,TGTGCCAGCATTCTTGACTTAGAGGCCTACGAGCAGTACTTC
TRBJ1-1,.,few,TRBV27,CASDGRLGAFF,TGTGCCAGCGATGGCCGTTTGGGCGCTTTCTTT
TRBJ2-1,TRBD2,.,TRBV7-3,CASSSGLGLAGVNEQFF,TGTGCCAGCAGCTCGGGGCTCGGACTAGCGGGGGTTAATGAGCAGTTCTTC
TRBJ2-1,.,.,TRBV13,CASSVTGFNYNEQFF,TGTGCCAGCAGCGTAACAGGGTTTAACTACAATGAGCAGTTCTTC
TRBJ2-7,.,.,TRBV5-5,CASSQTSSYEQYF,TGTGCCAGCAGCCAGACTAGCTCCTACGAGCAGTACTTC
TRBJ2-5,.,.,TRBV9,CASSVDPGYQETQYF,TGTGCCAGCAGCGTAGATCCAGGATACCAAGAGACCCAGTACTTC
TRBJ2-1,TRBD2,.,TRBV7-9,CASSLVSSGGYEQFF,TGTGCCAGCAGCTTGGTTTCGTCGGGAGGGTATGAGCAGTTCTTC
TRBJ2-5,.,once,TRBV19,CASSPRKLAGARETQYF,TGTGCCAGTAGTCCCCGTAAGCTGGCAGGGGCGAGGGAGACCCAGTACTTC
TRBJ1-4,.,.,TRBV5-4,CASSPHDGNEKLFF,TGTGCCAGCAGCCCCCACGACGGGAATGAAAAACTGTTTTTT
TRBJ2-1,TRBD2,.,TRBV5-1,CASSPNVQRGHLNEQFF,TGCGCCAGCAGCCCCAATGTCCAGCGGGGTCACCTTAATGAGCAGTTCTTC
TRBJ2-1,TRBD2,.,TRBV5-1,CASSAGTSAEMYNEQFF,TGCGCCAGCAGTGCCGGGACTAGCGCTGAGATGTACAATGAGCAGTTCTTC
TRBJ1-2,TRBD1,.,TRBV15,CATSRDQGARGYGYTF,TGTGCCACCAGCAGAGACCAGGGGGCGCGGGGCTATGGCTACACCTTC
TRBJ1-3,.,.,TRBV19,CASSIGQSNSGNTIYF,TGTGCCAGTAGTATTGGACAGTCTAACTCTGGAAACACCATATATTTT
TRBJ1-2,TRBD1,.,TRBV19,CASSISGTENYGYTF,TGTGCCAGTAGTATATCCGGGACAGAGAACTATGGCTACACCTTC
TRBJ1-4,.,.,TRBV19,CATNLPGINEKLFF,TGTGCCACTAACCTCCCGGGAATTAATGAAAAACTGTTTTTT
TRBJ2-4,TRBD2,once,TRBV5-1,CASSLEGSGGGKGKNIQYF,TGCGCCAGCAGCTTGGAGGGATCAGGCGGGGGAAAAGGCAAAAACATTCAGTACTTC
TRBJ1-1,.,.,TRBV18,CASSPLASGVGEAFF,TGTGCCAGCTCACCTCTTGCGTCAGGGGTCGGTGAAGCTTTCTTT
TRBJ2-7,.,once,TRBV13,CASSPGDNSYEQYF,TGTGCCAGCAGCCCCGGGGACAACTCCTACGAGCAGTACTTC
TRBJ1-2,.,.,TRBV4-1,CASSQTGQANYGYTF,TGCGCCAGCAGCCAAACGGGACAAGCTAACTATGGCTACACCTTC
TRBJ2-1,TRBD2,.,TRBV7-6,CASSLGLAGDNEQFF,TGTGCCAGCAGCTTAGGGCTAGCGGGGGACAATGAGCAGTTCTTC
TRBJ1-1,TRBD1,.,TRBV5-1,CASSLQGAYTEAFF,TGCGCCAGCAGCTTGCAGGGGGCGTACACTGAAGCTTTCTTT
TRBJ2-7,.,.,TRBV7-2,CASSLSRYEQYF,TGTGCCAGCAGCTTATCCCGTTACGAGCAGTACTTC
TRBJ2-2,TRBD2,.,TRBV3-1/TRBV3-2,CASSNGLAGGHTGELFF,TGTGCCAGCAGCAACGGACTAGCGGGGGGTCACACCGGGGAGCTGTTTTTT